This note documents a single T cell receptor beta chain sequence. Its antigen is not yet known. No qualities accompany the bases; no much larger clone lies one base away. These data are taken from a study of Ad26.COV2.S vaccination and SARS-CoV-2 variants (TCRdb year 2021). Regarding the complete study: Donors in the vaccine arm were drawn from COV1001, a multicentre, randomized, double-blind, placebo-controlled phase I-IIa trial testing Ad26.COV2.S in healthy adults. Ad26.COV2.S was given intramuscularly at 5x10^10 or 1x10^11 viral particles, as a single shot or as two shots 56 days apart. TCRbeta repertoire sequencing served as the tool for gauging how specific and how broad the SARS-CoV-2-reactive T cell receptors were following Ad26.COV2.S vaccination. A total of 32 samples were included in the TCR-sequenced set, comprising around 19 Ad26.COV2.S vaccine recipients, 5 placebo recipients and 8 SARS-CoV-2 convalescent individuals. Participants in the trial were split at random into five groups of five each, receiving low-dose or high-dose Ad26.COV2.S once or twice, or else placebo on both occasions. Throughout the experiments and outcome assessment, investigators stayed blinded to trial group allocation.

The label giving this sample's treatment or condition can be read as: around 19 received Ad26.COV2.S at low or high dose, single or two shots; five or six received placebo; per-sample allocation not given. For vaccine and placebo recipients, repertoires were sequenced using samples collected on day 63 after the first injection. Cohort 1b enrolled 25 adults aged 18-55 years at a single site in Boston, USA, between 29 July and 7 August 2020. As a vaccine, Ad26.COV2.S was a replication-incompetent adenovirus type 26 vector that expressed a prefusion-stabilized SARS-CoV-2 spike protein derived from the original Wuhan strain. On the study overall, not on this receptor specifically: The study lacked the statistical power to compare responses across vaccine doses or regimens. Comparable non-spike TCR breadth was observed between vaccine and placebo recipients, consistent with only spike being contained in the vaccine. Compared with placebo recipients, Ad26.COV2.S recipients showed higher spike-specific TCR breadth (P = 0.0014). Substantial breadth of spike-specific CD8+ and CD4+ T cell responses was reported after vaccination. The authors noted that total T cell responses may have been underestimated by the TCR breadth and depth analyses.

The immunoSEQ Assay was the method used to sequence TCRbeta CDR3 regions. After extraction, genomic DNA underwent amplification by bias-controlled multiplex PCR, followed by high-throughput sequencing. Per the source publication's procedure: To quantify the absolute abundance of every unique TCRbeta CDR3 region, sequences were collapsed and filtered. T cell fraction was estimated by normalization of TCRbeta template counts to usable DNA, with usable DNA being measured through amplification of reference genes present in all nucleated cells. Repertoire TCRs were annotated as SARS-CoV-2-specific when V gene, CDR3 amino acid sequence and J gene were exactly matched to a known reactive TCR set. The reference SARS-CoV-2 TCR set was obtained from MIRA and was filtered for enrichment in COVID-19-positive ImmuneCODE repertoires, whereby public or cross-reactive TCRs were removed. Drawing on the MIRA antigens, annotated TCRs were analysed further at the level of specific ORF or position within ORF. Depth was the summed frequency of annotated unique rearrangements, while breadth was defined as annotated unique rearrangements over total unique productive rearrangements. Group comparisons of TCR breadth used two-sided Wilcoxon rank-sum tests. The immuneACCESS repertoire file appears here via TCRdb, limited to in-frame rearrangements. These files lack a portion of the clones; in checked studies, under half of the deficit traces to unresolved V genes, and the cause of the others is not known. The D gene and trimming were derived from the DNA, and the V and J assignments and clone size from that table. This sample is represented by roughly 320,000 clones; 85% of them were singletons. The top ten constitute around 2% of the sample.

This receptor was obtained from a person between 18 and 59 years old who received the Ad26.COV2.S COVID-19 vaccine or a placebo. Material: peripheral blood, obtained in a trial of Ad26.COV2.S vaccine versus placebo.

Read as DNA, the sequence is TGTGCCAGCAGTGACGACCAGGGGGCTGGGTCTAGGGGCTACACCTTC. This translates into CASSDDQGAGSRGYTF. Recombination linked TRBV27 to TRBJ1-2; the junction holds 8 bases that match TRBD1. From cysteine to phenylalanine, the CDR3 is 16 amino acids long. Here the CDR3 DNA is all that survives: 48 bases in frame from base 1. As encoded in the germline V gene (reference sequence), CDR1 is MNHEY while CDR2 is SMNVEV. For this chain, trimming is 5 bases at the V end and 8 bases at the J end, and the number of junction bases without a gene match is 16.